This TCR beta chain was documented in a study of blood T cell repertoires in COVID-19. Across the whole study: Donors in the United States, Italy and Spain gave samples during acute or convalescent COVID-19.

Trimming left V 8 bases short and J 6 bases short, with 11 bases between. Germline lookup yields CDR1 WSHSY and CDR2 SAAADI. There are 12 residues in the CDR3. The method was immunoSEQ multiplex PCR; TCRdb's version includes in-frame clones alone and lacks a portion of them. The profile shows under 350,000 clones, roughly 85% of them singletons. The chain is built from TRBV10-2 and TRBJ2-1; D might be TRBD2 (6 bases). Material for sequencing was peripheral blood. This TCR derives from a human donor in a cohort sampled during active COVID-19. The CDR3 DNA reads TGCGCCAGCGGCGCCGGGGGCAATGAGCAGTTCTTC. Translating gives CASGAGGNEQFF.